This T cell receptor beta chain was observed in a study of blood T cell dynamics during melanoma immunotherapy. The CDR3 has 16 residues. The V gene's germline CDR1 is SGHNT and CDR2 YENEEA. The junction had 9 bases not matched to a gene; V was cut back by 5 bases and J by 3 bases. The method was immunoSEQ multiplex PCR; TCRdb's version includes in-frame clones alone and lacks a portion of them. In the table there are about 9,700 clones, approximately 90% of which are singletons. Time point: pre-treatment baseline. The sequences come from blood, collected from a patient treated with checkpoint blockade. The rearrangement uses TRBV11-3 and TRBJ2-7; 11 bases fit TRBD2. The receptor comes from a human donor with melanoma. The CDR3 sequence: CASSPLGLAGGYEQYF. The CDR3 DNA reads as TGTGCCAGCAGCCCCCTAGGACTAGCGGGTGGCTACGAGCAGTACTTC.